This TCR beta chain is drawn from a study of blood T cell repertoires in COVID-19. Across the study: COVID-19 samples, acute and convalescent, were from the United States, Italy and Spain. T cells, B-cell-depleted T cells, or PBMCs provided the cDNA or gDNA that served as material.

Per the study methods: Reference gene primers were amplified, and this amplification served to estimate nucleated cell counts. TCRdb's copy holds only in-frame clones and misses some; the assay was immunoSEQ multiplex PCR. V, J and clone size derive from that table, while D and trimming were established from the DNA sequence. Of 40,000 or so clones listed, approximately 85% are singletons. CDR1 and CDR2 (germline): MDHEN, SYDVKM. The germline V and J ends were trimmed by 6 bases and 4 bases, with 15 bases remaining between them. This CDR3 comprises 14 residues. The sequence was obtained from a man aged 40-49 years with active or convalescent COVID-19. Sequenced input: peripheral blood. The chain carries TRBV28 and TRBJ2-5; TRBD2 is a possible D gene (6 bases). The CDR3 nucleotides are TGTGCCAGCAGCTACCAAAGGAGGGCAGAGACCCAGTACTTC. Protein product: CASSYQRRAETQYF.